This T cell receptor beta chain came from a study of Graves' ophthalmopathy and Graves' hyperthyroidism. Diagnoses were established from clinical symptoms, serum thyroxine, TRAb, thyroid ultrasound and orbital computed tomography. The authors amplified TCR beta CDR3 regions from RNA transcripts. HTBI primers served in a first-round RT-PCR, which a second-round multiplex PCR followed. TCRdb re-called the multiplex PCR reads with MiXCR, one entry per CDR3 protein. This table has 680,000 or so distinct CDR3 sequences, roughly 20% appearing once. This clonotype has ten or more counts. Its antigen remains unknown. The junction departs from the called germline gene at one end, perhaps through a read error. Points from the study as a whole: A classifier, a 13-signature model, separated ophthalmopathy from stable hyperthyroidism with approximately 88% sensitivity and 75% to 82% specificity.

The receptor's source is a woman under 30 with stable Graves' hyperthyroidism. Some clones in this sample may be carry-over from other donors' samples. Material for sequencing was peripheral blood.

The CDR3 reads CSGTSGPNIKYF. The CDR3 DNA sequence: TGCAGTGGGACGTCTGGACCCAACATTAAGTACTTC. The chain uses TRBV20-1 and TRBJ2-4; D unclear. CDR1 DFQATT and CDR2 SNEGSKA come from the germline V gene (reference sequence). The CDR3 runs 12 residues.